A single sample gave rise to the 5 T cell receptor beta chains below, sequenced in a study of response to subunit inactivated influenza vaccine (dated by TCRdb to the late 2010s). Receptor amplification or capture employed RT-PCR. The data were produced on an Illumina HiSeq 2500. TCRdb ran its own pipeline on the public reads, namely fastp trimming at Q25 and MiXCR clone calling, and kept in-frame beta chains. Each entry is one CDR3 protein sequence, shown with its most common DNA and genes. Counted in this sample were roughly 650,000 distinct CDR3 sequences; around 16% of them appeared once. Of the sample, 11% is held by the ten largest clones. The starting material was PBMCs from blood, obtained 11 to 12 days after vaccination. The source is a man aged 45-65 years who received an inactivated influenza vaccine. Donor details come from another sample of the same person, matched by shared clones.

This clonotype was observed a handful of times. The chain combines TRBV7-6 with TRBJ2-1; D might be TRBD2 (5 bases). The V end was cut by 1 base, the J end by 0 bases, with 16 bases between. The CDR3 covers 18 residues. Germline lookup yields CDR1 SGHVS and CDR2 FNYEAQ. The CDR3 sequence: CASSLDPLRGSSYNEQFF. The CDR3 DNA follows: TGTGCCAGCAGCTTAGATCCATTACGGGGAAGCTCCTACAATGAGCAGTTCTTC.

This sequence joins TRBV2 and TRBJ2-7; D is ambiguous. The CDR3 runs 13 residues. The ends were cut back, 3 bases at V and 3 bases at J, with 9 bases in the middle. The germline CDR1 and CDR2 sequences are SNHLY and FYNNEI. This CDR3 reads CASSELQIYEQYF. The CDR3, as DNA: TGTGCCAGCAGTGAGCTACAGATCTACGAGCAGTACTTC.

The table lists this clonotype with many counts. The CDR3 coding sequence is TGCAGTGCTAGATCCCCCGGCGGGCTCGGGTACAATGAGCAGTTCTTC. Its translation is CSARSPGGLGYNEQFF. The chain is built from TRBV20-1 and TRBJ2-1, with TRBD2 as a possible D gene (5 bases). V lost 2 bases and J lost 4, with 18 bases in between. The germline V gene encodes CDR1 DFQATT and CDR2 SNEGSKA (reference sequence). The CDR3 totals 16 residues.

The chain has TRBV9 and TRBJ2-7; 12 nucleotides match TRBD1. Germline lookup yields CDR1 SGDLS and CDR2 YYNGEE. J was trimmed by 6 bases and V by 0 bases; bases with no gene match: 4. This CDR3 is 15 amino acids long. In DNA, the CDR3 is TGTGCCAGCAGCGTAGGAGGGACAGGGGGCGGCGAGCAGTACTTC. Amino acid sequence: CASSVGGTGGGEQYF.

This clonotype was counted between two and nine times. The V and J genes are TRBV10-3 and TRBJ2-7; D is ambiguous. In germline, CDR1 is ENHRY, CDR2 SYGVKD. CDR3 length: 12 residues. V dropped 0 bases and J dropped 4 bases, with 4 bases sitting between them. DNA of the CDR3: TGTGCCATCAGTGAGTCAAGTTACGAGCAGTACTTC. Encoded protein: CAISESSYEQYF.